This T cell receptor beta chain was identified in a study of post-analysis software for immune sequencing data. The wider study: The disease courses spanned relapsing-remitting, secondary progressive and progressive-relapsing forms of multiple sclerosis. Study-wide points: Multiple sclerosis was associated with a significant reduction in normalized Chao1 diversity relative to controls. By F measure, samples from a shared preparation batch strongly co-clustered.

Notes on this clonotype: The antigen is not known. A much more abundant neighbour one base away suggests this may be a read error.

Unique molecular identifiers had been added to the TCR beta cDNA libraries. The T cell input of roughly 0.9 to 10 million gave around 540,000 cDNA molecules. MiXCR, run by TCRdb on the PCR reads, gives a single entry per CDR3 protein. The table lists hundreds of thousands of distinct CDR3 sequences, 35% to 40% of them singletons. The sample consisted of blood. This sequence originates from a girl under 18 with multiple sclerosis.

CDR3 nucleotides: TGTGCCCGCAAGACTGATAAGGGGGTCACAGATACGCAGTATTTT. This codes for CARKTDKGVTDTQYF. The rearrangement uses TRBV6-1 and TRBJ2-3; weak D call: TRBD1 (6 bases). Deletions cut 11 bases from V and 2 bases from J, with 20 bases between. The length of the CDR3 is 15 residues. Germline V gene lookup returns CDR1 MNHNS and CDR2 SASEGT.